This paragraph covers one T cell receptor (beta chain) sequence. The sample originates from a study of shared clonotypes between healthy human individuals. Clones were read by immunoSEQ multiplex PCR, and TCRdb kept only the in-frame ones, dropping some. In the table there are about 680,000 clones, around four fifths of which are singletons. The clonotype originates from a woman in her twenties or thirties in good health. The sequenced sample was memory CD4+ T cells sorted from blood. The subset denotes: CD45RA-negative fraction.

The chain's CDR3 is CASSQDSLVGDNEQFF. In DNA, the CDR3 is TGTGCCAGCAGCCAAGATTCACTAGTTGGCGACAATGAGCAGTTCTTC. The chain recombines TRBV4-2 with TRBJ2-1, with a tentative D call TRBD2 (5 bases). CDR1 is LGHNA and CDR2 is YNFKEQ in the germline V gene. V dropped 0 bases and J dropped 5 bases, with 14 bases sitting between them. The CDR3 has 16 residues.